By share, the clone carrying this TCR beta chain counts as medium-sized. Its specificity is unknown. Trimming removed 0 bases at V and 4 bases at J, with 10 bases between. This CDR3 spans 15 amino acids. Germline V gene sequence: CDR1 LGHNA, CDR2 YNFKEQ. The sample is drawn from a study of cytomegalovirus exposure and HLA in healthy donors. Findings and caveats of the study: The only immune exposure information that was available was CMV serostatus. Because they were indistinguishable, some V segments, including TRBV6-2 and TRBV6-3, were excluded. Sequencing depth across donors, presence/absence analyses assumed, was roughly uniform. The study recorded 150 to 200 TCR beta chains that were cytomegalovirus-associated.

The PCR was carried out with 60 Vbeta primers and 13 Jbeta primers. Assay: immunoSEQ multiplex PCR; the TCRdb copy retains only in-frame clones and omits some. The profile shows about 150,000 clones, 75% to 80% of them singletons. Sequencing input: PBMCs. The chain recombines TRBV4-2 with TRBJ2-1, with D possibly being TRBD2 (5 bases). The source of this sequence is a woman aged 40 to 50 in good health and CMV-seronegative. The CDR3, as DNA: TGTGCCAGCAGCCAAGATATGGCGGGTTACAATGAGCAGTTCTTC. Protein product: CASSQDMAGYNEQFF.